Below, 20 T cell receptor beta chains from the same sample are listed, as sequenced in a study of T-cell reconstitution after alpha-beta-depleted transplantation in children. Preparation of the TCRbeta library was carried out with unique molecular identifiers. MiXCR was run by TCRdb on the PCR reads, yielding one entry per CDR3 protein. The sample contains roughly 670,000 distinct CDR3 sequences, approximately 14% of which appear only once. The source was PBMCs, collected before TCRalphabeta/CD19-depleted stem cell transplant. Receptors were obtained from a girl aged 2-10 years with congenital amegakaryocytic thrombocytopenia, due to receive a stem cell transplant.

The V call is TRBV20-1, the J call TRBJ2-6, with 7 positions matching TRBD1. Per the germline V gene, CDR1 is DFQATT and CDR2 is SNEGSKA (reference sequence). Trimming cost V 1 base and J 2 bases; bases outside gene matches: 8. The CDR3 runs 17 residues. The CDR3 spells CSARVRGRLAGANVLTF. The CDR3 bases are TGCAGTGCTAGAGTAAGGGGGCGCTTAGCTGGGGCCAACGTCCTGACTTTC.

This clonotype was recorded a few times. The chain is built from TRBV7-2 and TRBJ2-5; no definite D call. V shed 5 bases and J shed 2 bases, with 12 bases lying between them. The CDR3 has 14 amino acids. Germline CDR1 and CDR2: SGHTA and FQGNSA. The CDR3 sequence: CASSEGRIQETQYF. The CDR3 nucleotides are TGTGCCAGCAGCGAAGGACGGATACAAGAGACCCAGTACTTC.

The chain uses TRBV7-9 and TRBJ1-2, with 8 bases matching TRBD1. The V segment lost 1 base and the J segment 5 bases; nucleotides outside the gene matches: 6. The germline gives CDR1 SEHNR, CDR2 FQNEAQ (reference sequence). The CDR3 contains 15 residues. The CDR3 sequence: CASSLGPGGLYGYTF. The CDR3 DNA follows: TGTGCCAGCAGCTTAGGTCCAGGGGGCTTGTATGGCTACACCTTC.

This clonotype was seen a few times. The chain is built from TRBV7-2 and TRBJ2-1, with 9 positions matching TRBD2. The CDR3 totals 17 residues. V was pared by 2 bases and J by 2 bases, with 7 bases of the junction left unmatched. Germline V gene sequence: CDR1 SGHTA, CDR2 FQGNSA. Here the CDR3 DNA reads TGTGCCAGCAGCTTAACCACTAGCGGGTTTACCTACAATGAGCAGTTCTTC. It encodes CASSLTTSGFTYNEQFF.

This clonotype was counted a few times. V and J are TRBV7-9 and TRBJ2-1, with 9 bases aligning to TRBD1. After removal of 3 bases from V and 7 bases from J, the junction contained 13 bases not matched to a gene. Germline V gene lookup returns CDR1 SEHNR and CDR2 FQNEAQ (reference sequence). The CDR3 extends over 17 amino acids. This chain's CDR3 is CASSFSLSGQGGNEQFF. The CDR3 coding sequence is TGTGCCAGCAGCTTTTCCCTGTCGGGACAGGGAGGGAATGAGCAGTTCTTC.

This clonotype occurred many times. This chain connects TRBV5-1 to TRBJ1-2; no firm D call. This CDR3 has 17 amino acids. Trimming shortened V by 1 base and J by 4 bases, and 20 bases separated the two germline ends. Germline V gives CDR1 SGHRS, CDR2 YFSETQ. CDR3 region: CASSLTLLAGTSYGYTF. The CDR3 DNA sequence: TGCGCCAGCAGCTTGACTTTATTGGCAGGAACGTCCTATGGCTACACCTTC.

With respect to this clonotype: This may arise from a read error, as a much more abundant clone is one base away. This chain joins TRBV7-2 and TRBJ2-1, with 10 bases matching TRBD2. The V gene's germline CDR1 is SGHTA and CDR2 FQGNSA. The CDR3 loop spans 21 amino acids. The CDR3 nucleotides are TGTGCCAGCAGCTTAGGGCCCTTCTCTATTACTAGCGGGATGGCCTACAATGTGCAGTTCTTC. This translates into CASSLGPFSITSGMAYNVQFF.

This clonotype was seen ten or more times. The V call is TRBV7-8, the J call TRBJ2-1; 8 bases align to TRBD1. CDR1 is SGHVS, CDR2 FQNEAQ, per germline. The V and J ends lost 5 bases and 8 bases, in that order; junction bases with no gene match: 5. The CDR3 spans 13 residues. CDR3 nucleotide sequence: TGTGCCAGCAGCCGAGGACAGGGCGATGAGCAGTTCTTC. It encodes CASSRGQGDEQFF.

Many counts were recorded for this clonotype. The gene calls are TRBV12-3 or TRBV12-4 and TRBJ2-1; D gene ambiguous. The V end was cut by 3 bases, the J end by 12 bases, with 12 bases between. CDR3 length equals 12 residues. The CDR3 reads CASSFRPFGQFF. CDR3 coding DNA: TGTGCCAGCAGTTTCCGGCCTTTCGGGCAGTTCTTC.

This clonotype was detected ten times or more. This chain joins TRBV5-6 and TRBJ2-7; D ambiguous. There are 14 residues in the CDR3. Trimming took off 0 bases at V and 1 base at J, with 8 bases between the two ends. Germline V gene lookup returns CDR1 SGHDT and CDR2 YYEEEE. The CDR3 reads CASSLGLGSYEQYF. The CDR3 coding sequence is TGTGCCAGCAGCTTGGGTCTGGGATCCTACGAGCAGTACTTC.

This clonotype came up once. The CDR3 sequence: CAISGTIGLAGDLETQYF. CDR3 DNA sequence: TGTGCCATCAGTGGTACAATCGGACTAGCGGGAGATTTAGAGACCCAGTACTTC. The chain has TRBV10-3 and TRBJ2-5, with 13 bases aligning to TRBD2. From germline, CDR1 is ENHRY and CDR2 SYGVKD. The CDR3 is made up of 18 amino acids. J was trimmed by 4 bases and V by 4 bases; bases with no gene match: 12.

This clonotype was seen repeatedly, ten times or more. The chain employs TRBV10-3 and TRBJ2-3; 10 bases agree with TRBD2. The CDR3 covers 14 residues. The V gene end was trimmed by 6 bases and the J gene end by 5 bases; junction bases not matched to a gene: 5. Per germline, CDR1 ENHRY and CDR2 SYGVKD. The CDR3 loop reads CAIRKAGGGDTQYF. The DNA of the CDR3 is TGTGCCATCAGAAAAGCGGGAGGGGGAGATACGCAGTATTTT.

This clonotype was recorded many times. The CDR3 region is CASSPHQSQPQHF. CDR3 coding DNA: TGTGCCAGCAGTCCCCACCAATCTCAGCCCCAGCATTTT. The chain has TRBV6-6 and TRBJ1-5; D gene unclear. CDR3 size: 13 residues. Germline CDR1 MNHNY, CDR2 SVGAGI (reference sequence). V dropped 5 bases and J dropped 6 bases, with 11 bases sitting between them.

In its sample, this clonotype was seen a few times. The chain joins TRBV20-1 to TRBJ1-2, with D possibly matching TRBD1 (5 bases). The CDR3 totals 14 residues. V was clipped by 5 bases and J by 7 bases, with 20 bases between them. Germline loops: CDR1 DFQATT, CDR2 SNEGSKA (reference sequence). The CDR3 region is CSAQQWAAGTGYTF. In DNA form, the CDR3 reads TGCAGTGCTCAACAGTGGGCGGCAGGGACTGGCTACACCTTC.

The J gene is TRBJ1-2, the V gene TRBV25-1; D unclear. The germline V and J ends were trimmed by 4 bases and 7 bases, with 10 bases remaining between them. The germline V gene has CDR1 MGHDK and CDR2 SYGVNS. The CDR3 covers 12 residues. The CDR3 sequence: CASSVSSLGYTF. CDR3 bases: TGTGCCAGCAGTGTATCGAGTCTTGGCTACACCTTC.

This clonotype was seen many times. J is TRBJ1-2 and V is TRBV27; TRBD1 is a possible D gene (5 bases). The CDR3 totals 14 residues. Germline V lookup: CDR1 MNHEY, CDR2 SMNVEV (reference sequence). V was cut by 1 base and J by 3 bases, with 9 bases left in between. Here the CDR3 reads CASSLYGGDYGYTF. CDR3 bases: TGTGCCAGCAGTTTATACGGGGGTGACTATGGCTACACCTTC.

In its sample, this clonotype was seen many times. V usage is TRBV6-1 and J usage is TRBJ2-3, with D maybe TRBD2 (5 bases). The CDR3 loop spans 16 amino acids. Trimming took off 0 bases at V and 4 bases at J, with 14 bases between the two ends. Germline-derived CDR1 and CDR2 are MNHNS and SASEGT. CDR3 amino acids: CASSEAHAGWSDTQYF. The CDR3 nucleotides are TGTGCCAGCAGTGAAGCGCACGCGGGTTGGTCAGATACGCAGTATTTT.

The chain employs TRBV4-2 and TRBJ2-3; possible D gene TRBD2, 6 bases. CDR1 and CDR2 (germline): LGHNA, YNFKEQ. This CDR3 region has 17 residues. Trimming shortened V by 4 bases and J by 3 bases, and 20 bases separated the two germline ends. For the CDR3, the DNA is TGTGCCAGCAGCCTCAGGGCCGGGGCTAGCGTTACAGATACGCAGTATTTT. Translated, it gives CASSLRAGASVTDTQYF.

The V call is TRBV7-2, the J call TRBJ2-3; D is ambiguous. V was pared by 5 bases and J by 0 bases, with 15 bases between. There are 16 residues in the CDR3. The germline CDR1 and CDR2 sequences are SGHTA and FQGNSA. This CDR3 is CASSVLSSTSTDTQYF. The CDR3, as DNA: TGTGCCAGCAGCGTACTGTCTTCTACTAGCACAGATACGCAGTATTTT.

To note about this clonotype: A much more abundant neighbour one base away suggests this may be a read error. The chain has TRBV7-2 and TRBJ2-3; tentative D call: TRBD1 (5 bases). From germline, CDR1 is SGHTA and CDR2 FQGNSA. This CDR3 contains 12 residues. CDR3 sequence reads: CASRQTGPTQSF. In DNA, the CDR3 is TGTGCCAGCAGGCAAACAGGACCAACGCAGTCTTTT.